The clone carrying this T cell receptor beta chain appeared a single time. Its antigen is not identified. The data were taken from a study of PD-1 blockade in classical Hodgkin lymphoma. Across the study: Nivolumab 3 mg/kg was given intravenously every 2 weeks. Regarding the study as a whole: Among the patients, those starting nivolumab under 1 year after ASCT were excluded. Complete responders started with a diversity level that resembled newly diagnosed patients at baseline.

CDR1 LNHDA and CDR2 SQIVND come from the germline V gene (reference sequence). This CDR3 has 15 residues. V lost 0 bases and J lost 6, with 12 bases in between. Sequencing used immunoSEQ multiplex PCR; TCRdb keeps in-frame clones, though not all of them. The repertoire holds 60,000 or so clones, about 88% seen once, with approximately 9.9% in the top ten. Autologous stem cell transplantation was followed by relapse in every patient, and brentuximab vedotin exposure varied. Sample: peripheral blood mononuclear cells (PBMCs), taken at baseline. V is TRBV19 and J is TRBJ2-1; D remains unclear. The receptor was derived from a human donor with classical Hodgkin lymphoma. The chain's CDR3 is CASSIDGRLPNEQFF. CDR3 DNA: TGTGCCAGTAGTATAGATGGGCGACTCCCCAATGAGCAGTTCTTC.